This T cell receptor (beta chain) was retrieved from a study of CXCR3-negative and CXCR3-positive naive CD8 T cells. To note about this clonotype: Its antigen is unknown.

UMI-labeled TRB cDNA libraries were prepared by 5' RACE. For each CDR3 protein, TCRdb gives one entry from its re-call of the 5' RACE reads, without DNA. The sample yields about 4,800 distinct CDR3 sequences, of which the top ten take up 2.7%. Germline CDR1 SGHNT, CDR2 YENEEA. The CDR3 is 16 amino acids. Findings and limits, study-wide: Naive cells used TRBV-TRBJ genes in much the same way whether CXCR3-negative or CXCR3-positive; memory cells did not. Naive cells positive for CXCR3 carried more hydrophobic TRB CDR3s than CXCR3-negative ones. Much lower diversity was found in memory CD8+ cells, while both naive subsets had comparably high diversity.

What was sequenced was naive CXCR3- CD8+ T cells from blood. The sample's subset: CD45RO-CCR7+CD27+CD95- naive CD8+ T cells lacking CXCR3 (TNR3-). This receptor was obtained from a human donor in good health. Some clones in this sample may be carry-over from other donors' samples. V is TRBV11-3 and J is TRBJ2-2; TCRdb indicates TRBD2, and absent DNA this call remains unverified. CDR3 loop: CASSFLQAHGAGELFF.